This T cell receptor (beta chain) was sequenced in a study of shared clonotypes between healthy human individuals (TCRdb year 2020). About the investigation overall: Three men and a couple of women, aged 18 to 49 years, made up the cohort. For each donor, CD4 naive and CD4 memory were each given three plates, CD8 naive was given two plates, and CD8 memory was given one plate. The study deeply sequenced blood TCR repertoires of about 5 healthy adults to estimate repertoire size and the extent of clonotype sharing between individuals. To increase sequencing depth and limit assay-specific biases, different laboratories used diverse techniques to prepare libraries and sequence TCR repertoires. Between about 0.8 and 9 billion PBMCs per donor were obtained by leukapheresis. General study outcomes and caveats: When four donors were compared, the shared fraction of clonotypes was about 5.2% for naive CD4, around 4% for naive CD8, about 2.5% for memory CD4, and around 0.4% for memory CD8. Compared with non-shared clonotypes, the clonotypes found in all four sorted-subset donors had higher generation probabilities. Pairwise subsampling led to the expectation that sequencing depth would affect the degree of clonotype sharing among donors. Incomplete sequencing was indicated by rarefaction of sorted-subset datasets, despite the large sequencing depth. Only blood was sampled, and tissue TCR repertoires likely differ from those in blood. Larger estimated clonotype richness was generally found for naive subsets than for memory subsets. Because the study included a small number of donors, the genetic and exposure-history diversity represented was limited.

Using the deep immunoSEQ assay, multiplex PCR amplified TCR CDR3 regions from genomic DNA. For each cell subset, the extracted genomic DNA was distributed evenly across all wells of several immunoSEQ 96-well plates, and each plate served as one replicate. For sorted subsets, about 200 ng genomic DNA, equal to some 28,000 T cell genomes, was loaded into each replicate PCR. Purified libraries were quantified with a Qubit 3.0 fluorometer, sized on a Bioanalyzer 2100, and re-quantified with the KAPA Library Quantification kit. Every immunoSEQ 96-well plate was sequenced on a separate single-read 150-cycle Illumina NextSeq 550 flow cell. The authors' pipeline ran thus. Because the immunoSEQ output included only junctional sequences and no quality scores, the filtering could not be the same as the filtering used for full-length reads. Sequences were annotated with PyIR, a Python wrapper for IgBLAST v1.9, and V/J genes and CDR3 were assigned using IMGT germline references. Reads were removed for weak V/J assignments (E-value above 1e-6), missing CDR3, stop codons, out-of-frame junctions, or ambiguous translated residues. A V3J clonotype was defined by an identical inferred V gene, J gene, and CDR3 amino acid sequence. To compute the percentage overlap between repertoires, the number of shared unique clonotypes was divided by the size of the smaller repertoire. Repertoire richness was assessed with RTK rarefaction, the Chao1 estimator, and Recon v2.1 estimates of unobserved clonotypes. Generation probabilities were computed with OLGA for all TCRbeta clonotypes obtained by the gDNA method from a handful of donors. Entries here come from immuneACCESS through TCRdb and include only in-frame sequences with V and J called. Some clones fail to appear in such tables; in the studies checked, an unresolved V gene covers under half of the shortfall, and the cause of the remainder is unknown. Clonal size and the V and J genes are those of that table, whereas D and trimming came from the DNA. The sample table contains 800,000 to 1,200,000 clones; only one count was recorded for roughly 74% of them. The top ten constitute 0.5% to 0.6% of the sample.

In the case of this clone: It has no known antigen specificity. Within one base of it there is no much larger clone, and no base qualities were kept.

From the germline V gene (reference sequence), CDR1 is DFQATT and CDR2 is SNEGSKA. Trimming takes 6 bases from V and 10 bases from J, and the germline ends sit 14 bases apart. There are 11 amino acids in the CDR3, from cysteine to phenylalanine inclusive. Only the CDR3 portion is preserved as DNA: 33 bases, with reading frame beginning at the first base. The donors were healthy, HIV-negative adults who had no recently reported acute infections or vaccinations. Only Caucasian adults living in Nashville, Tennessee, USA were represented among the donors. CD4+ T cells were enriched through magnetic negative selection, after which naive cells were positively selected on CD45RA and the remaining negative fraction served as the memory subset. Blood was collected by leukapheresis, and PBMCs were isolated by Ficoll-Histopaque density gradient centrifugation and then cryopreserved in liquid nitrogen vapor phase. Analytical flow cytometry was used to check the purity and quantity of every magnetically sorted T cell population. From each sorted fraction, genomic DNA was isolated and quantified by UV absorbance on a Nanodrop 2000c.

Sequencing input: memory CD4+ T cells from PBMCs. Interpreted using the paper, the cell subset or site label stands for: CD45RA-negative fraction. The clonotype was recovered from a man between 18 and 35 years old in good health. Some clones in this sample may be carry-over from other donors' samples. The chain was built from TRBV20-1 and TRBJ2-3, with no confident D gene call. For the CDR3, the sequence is CSANEGPSQYF. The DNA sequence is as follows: TGCAGTGCCAACGAAGGGCCATCGCAGTATTTT.